Each of the 26 T cell receptor beta chains below was sequenced from the same sample in a study of T-cell reconstitution after alpha-beta-depleted transplantation in children. Preparation of the TCRbeta library involved a method that used unique molecular identifiers. In TCRdb, the PCR reads were re-called with MiXCR into one record per CDR3 protein. The repertoire holds around 680,000 distinct CDR3 sequences, with 16% as singletons. The sample in question was PBMCs from the stem cell graft donor, obtained from the stem cell graft. All receptors come from a human donor who donated a stem cell graft to a child with acute myeloid leukemia.

In its sample, this clonotype was seen a few times. The chain combines TRBV7-2 with TRBJ2-7; TRBD1 matches at 7 bases. Losses at the gene ends were 0 bases for V and 4 bases for J; bases not matched to a gene: 6. The germline V gene has CDR1 SGHTA and CDR2 FQGNSA. The CDR3 spans 15 residues. The CDR3 loop reads CASSLASGQLYEQYV. The CDR3 nucleotides are TGTGCCAGCAGCTTAGCCTCGGGACAGCTTTACGAGCAGTACGTC.

This clonotype was observed at least ten times. The V and J genes are TRBV30 and TRBJ1-2; 8 bases are shared with TRBD1. The CDR3 has 13 residues. From germline, CDR1 is GTSNPN and CDR2 SVGIG (reference sequence). The trim removed 3 bases at V and 3 bases at J, leaving 3 bases unmatched. CDR3 sequence reads: CAWSETGDYGYTF. The CDR3 DNA is TGTGCCTGGAGCGAGACAGGGGACTATGGCTACACCTTC.

This clonotype was recorded at least ten times. The chain links TRBV7-2 to TRBJ2-1; 8 nucleotides line up with TRBD2. J was trimmed by 5 bases and V by 3 bases; bases with no gene match: 9. Germline-derived CDR1 and CDR2 are SGHTA and FQGNSA. The CDR3 loop spans 16 amino acids. The CDR3 protein is CASSLSGTRENNEQFF. CDR3 in DNA: TGTGCCAGCAGCTTGTCGGGGACTAGGGAGAACAATGAGCAGTTCTTC.

Only one count was recorded for this clonotype. The V and J genes are TRBV20-1 and TRBJ1-5; TRBD1 matches 10 bases. The J segment lost 4 bases and the V segment lost 6 bases, leaving 15 bases of the junction unmatched. Germline V gene sequence: CDR1 DFQATT, CDR2 SNEGSKA (reference sequence). The CDR3 sequence is 17 residues long. The CDR3 sequence is CSACRQGARSLNQPQHF. The CDR3 region has the DNA TGCAGTGCCTGCCGACAGGGGGCGCGGTCCTTAAATCAGCCCCAGCATTTT.

This clonotype has ten or more counts. This rearrangement joins TRBV4-3 to TRBJ1-1, with D uncertain. Germline-derived CDR1 and CDR2 are LGHNA and YSLEER. The CDR3 extends over 15 amino acids. Between the trimmed V and J ends, which lost 0 bases and 1 base, there was a span of 9 bases. CDR3: CASSQEISGNTEAFF. DNA of the CDR3: TGCGCCAGCAGCCAAGAGATTTCAGGGAACACTGAAGCTTTCTTT.

The chain combines TRBV7-9 with TRBJ1-1; D is unresolved. V was cut by 5 bases and J by 10 bases, with 20 bases left in between. The CDR3 length is 14 residues. Germline V gives CDR1 SEHNR, CDR2 FQNEAQ (reference sequence). The CDR3 region has the DNA TGTGCCAGCAGCCCGTCCGGACCTTTACGAGGAGCTTTCTTT. As protein: CASSPSGPLRGAFF.

This clonotype was picked up a small number of times. This chain connects TRBV7-3 to TRBJ2-6, with D possibly being TRBD1 or TRBD2 (5 bases each). This CDR3 has 17 amino acids. V lost 5 bases to trimming and J lost 0 bases, with 14 bases between them. Germline V gene lookup returns CDR1 SGHTA and CDR2 FQGTGA. The CDR3, as DNA: TGTGCCAGCAGCGTCTGGGACGGTTACTCTGGGGCCAACGTCCTGACTTTC. Protein product: CASSVWDGYSGANVLTF.

This clonotype was recorded at least ten times. The CDR3 DNA is TGTGCCAGCAGTTTAAACAGTGGGCAGCCCCAGCATTTT. Translating gives CASSLNSGQPQHF. The chain uses TRBV12-3 or TRBV12-4 and TRBJ1-5; D is uncertain. The CDR3 extends over 13 amino acids. Trimming cost V 2 bases and J 7 bases, with 9 bases left between them.

Turning to this clonotype: A much larger clone sits a single nucleotide away, making a read error possible. The CDR3 DNA follows: TGCAGTGCTGGACGAGCGGAGACTGAAGCTTTCTTT. Protein: CSAGRAETEAFF. This rearrangement joins TRBV20-1 to TRBJ1-1, with no clear D. V shed 5 bases and J shed 5 bases, with 12 bases lying between them. The CDR3 has 12 residues. Germline V lookup: CDR1 DFQATT, CDR2 SNEGSKA (reference sequence).

V and J are TRBV24-1 and TRBJ2-7, with a tentative D call TRBD1 (6 bases). CDR3 length: 15 residues. The germline V gene encodes CDR1 KGHDR and CDR2 SFDVKD. The ends were cut back, 2 bases at V and 5 bases at J, with 15 bases in the middle. CDR3: CATSDSAGVTDEQYF. The CDR3 DNA follows: TGTGCCACCAGTGATTCTGCAGGGGTGACGGACGAGCAGTACTTC.

CDR3 residues: CASSYEPANTGELFF. CDR3 nucleotides: TGTGCCAGCAGTTATGAACCTGCGAACACCGGGGAGCTGTTTTTT. The chain recombines TRBV12-3 or TRBV12-4 with TRBJ2-2; D remains unclear. V was cut by 4 bases and J by 0 bases, with 9 bases left in between. CDR3 length: 15 amino acids.

V gene TRBV7-2 combines with J gene TRBJ2-3; 7 bases agree with TRBD1. Per germline, CDR1 SGHTA and CDR2 FQGNSA. CDR3 size: 15 residues. The V and J ends lost 4 bases and 6 bases, in that order; junction bases with no gene match: 10. CDR3 nucleotides: TGTGCCAGCAGCTGGGTTAGAGGGGGCCCGGATACGCAGTATTTT. The encoded protein is CASSWVRGGPDTQYF. Full variable domain (remainder filled in from reference TRBV7-2 and TRBJ2-3): GAGVSQSPSNKVTEKGKDVELRCDPISGHTALYWYRQSLGQGLEFLIYFQGNSAPDKSGLPSDRFSAERTGGSVSTLTIQRTQQEDSAVYLCASSWVRGGPDTQYFGPGTRLTVL.

This clonotype was seen a few times. The rearrangement links TRBV13 to TRBJ2-7; D tentatively fits TRBD1 or TRBD2 (7 bases each). The V end was cut by 5 bases, the J end by 3 bases, with 14 bases between. Germline CDR1 PRHDT, CDR2 FYEKMQ (reference sequence). The CDR3 sequence is 14 residues long. CDR3 DNA sequence: TGTGCCAGCAGCGAGGGCAGGGGGGGCTACGAGCAGTACTTC. Its translation: CASSEGRGGYEQYF.

This clonotype was detected ten times or more. The chain joins TRBV20-1 to TRBJ1-2, with D tentatively TRBD1 (5 bases). Trimming removed 0 bases at V and 5 bases at J, with 19 bases between. Per germline, CDR1 DFQATT and CDR2 SNEGSKA (reference sequence). There are 16 residues in the CDR3. The CDR3 here is CSARDSGRGSPYGYTF. DNA for the CDR3: TGCAGTGCTAGAGATTCGGGAAGGGGCTCCCCGTATGGCTACACCTTC.

This clonotype has at least ten counts. The chain employs TRBV4-3 and TRBJ2-3; 8 nucleotides align to TRBD1. The V and J ends lost 0 bases and 4 bases, in that order; junction bases with no gene match: 18. The CDR3 length is 20 residues. In germline, CDR1 is LGHNA, CDR2 YSLEER. The CDR3 protein is CASSQDFLAATGVSPDTQYF. CDR3 in DNA: TGCGCCAGCAGCCAAGATTTCTTGGCCGCGACAGGGGTTAGCCCAGATACGCAGTATTTT.

This clonotype was counted at least ten times. The chain has TRBV20-1 and TRBJ2-1, with TRBD2 as a possible D gene (6 bases). The germline V gene has CDR1 DFQATT and CDR2 SNEGSKA (reference sequence). V was clipped by 3 bases and J by 4 bases, with 10 bases between them. The CDR3 spans 13 residues. CDR3 region: CSASTGVYNEQFF. The CDR3 nucleotides are TGCAGTGCTAGTACGGGAGTGTACAATGAGCAGTTCTTC.

This clonotype was counted ten times or more. The CDR3 DNA sequence: TGTGCCAACCGGGACAGCTCGAATTCACCCCTCCACTTT. It specifies CANRDSSNSPLHF. The chain uses TRBV10-3 and TRBJ1-6, with TRBD1 matching 7 bases. J was trimmed by 7 bases and V by 10 bases; bases with no gene match: 7. The CDR3 covers 13 residues. The V gene's germline CDR1 is ENHRY and CDR2 SYGVKD.

This clonotype was observed many times. This chain joins TRBV20-1 and TRBJ2-3; 7 bases align to TRBD1. J gave up 6 bases and V 3 bases, and 12 bases lay outside the gene matches. Germline values: CDR1 DFQATT, CDR2 SNEGSKA (reference sequence). The CDR3 sequence is 15 residues long. The chain's CDR3 is CSASPRQGLSDTQYF. The CDR3 bases are TGCAGTGCTAGCCCGCGACAGGGCTTGTCGGATACGCAGTATTTT.

The DNA for the CDR3 is TGTGCCAGCAGTTTACACAGGGGGCAAACCTTGAACACTGAAGCTTTCTTT. Protein product: CASSLHRGQTLNTEAFF. The chain employs TRBV28 and TRBJ1-1; 9 bases align to TRBD1. After removal of 2 bases from V and 0 bases from J, the junction contained 7 bases not matched to a gene. In germline, CDR1 is MDHEN, CDR2 SYDVKM. The CDR3 runs 17 residues. The whole variable domain, remainder taken from reference TRBV28 and TRBJ1-1, is DVKVTQSSRYLVKRTGEKVFLECVQDMDHENMFWYRQDPGLGLRLIYFSYDVKMKEKGDIPEGYSVSREKKERFSLILESASTNQTSMYLCASSLHRGQTLNTEAFFGQGTRLTVV.

This chain uses TRBV7-9 with TRBJ2-7; D is uncertain. V was shortened by 2 bases and J by 6 bases, with 8 bases between the two germline ends. This CDR3 has 12 residues. Germline CDR1 reads SEHNR; CDR2 reads FQNEAQ (reference sequence). This CDR3 is CASSLMGGEQYF. The CDR3, as DNA: TGTGCCAGCAGCTTAATGGGCGGCGAGCAGTACTTC.

This clonotype occurred many times. The chain links TRBV6-6 to TRBJ2-2, with unresolved D. Germline V gives CDR1 MNHNY, CDR2 SVGAGI (reference sequence). This CDR3 contains 13 residues. V gave up 2 bases and J gave up 5 bases, with 6 bases separating them. Here the CDR3 reads CASSYTGTGELFF. The CDR3 nucleotides are TGTGCCAGCAGTTACACCGGTACCGGGGAGCTGTTTTTT.

V and J are TRBV20-1 and TRBJ1-4, with D maybe TRBD1 (5 bases). CDR3 length equals 13 residues. With 4 bases removed from V and 3 bases from J, the gap between germline ends came to 9 bases. Germline V gene data show CDR1 as DFQATT and CDR2 as SNEGSKA (reference sequence). The CDR3 sequence: CSAMAGSNEKLFF. The CDR3 DNA reads as TGCAGTGCTATGGCAGGGTCTAATGAAAAACTGTTTTTT.

This clonotype was seen ten or more times. This chain connects TRBV20-1 to TRBJ2-5; D is perhaps TRBD1 (6 bases). The V end was cut by 0 bases, the J end by 1 base, with 12 bases between. Germline CDR1 DFQATT, CDR2 SNEGSKA (reference sequence). The CDR3 totals 15 residues. The CDR3 loop reads CSARDYGRGQETQYF. CDR3 DNA sequence: TGCAGTGCTAGAGATTACGGCAGGGGCCAAGAGACCCAGTACTTC.

As DNA, the CDR3 is TGTGCCACCAGTGGGGACTTTCCCACAGATACGCAGTATTTT. Translated: CATSGDFPTDTQYF. The genes are TRBV24-1 and TRBJ2-3; weak D call: TRBD2 (6 bases). The CDR3 sequence is 14 residues long. The ends were cut back, 5 bases at V and 2 bases at J, with 10 bases in the middle. The V gene's germline CDR1 is KGHDR and CDR2 SFDVKD.

This clonotype was counted at least ten times. The chain links TRBV12-3 or TRBV12-4 to TRBJ2-7; a possible D gene is TRBD1 (6 bases). CDR3 size: 13 residues. Trimming stripped 4 bases from V and 7 bases from J, with 14 bases between. The CDR3 DNA reads TGTGCCAGCAGTTCAGGGGTCACGGAGGAGCAGTACTTC. Translated: CASSSGVTEEQYF.

This clonotype was observed many times. The chain recombines TRBV7-3 with TRBJ2-5, with 7 bases identical to TRBD1. With V trimmed by 3 bases and J by 3 bases, 1 base remained unmatched. The V gene's germline CDR1 is SGHTA and CDR2 FQGTGA. The CDR3 extends over 13 amino acids. CDR3 in amino acids: CASSFGQEETQYF. CDR3 nucleotide sequence: TGTGCCAGCAGCTTTGGACAGGAAGAGACCCAGTACTTC.